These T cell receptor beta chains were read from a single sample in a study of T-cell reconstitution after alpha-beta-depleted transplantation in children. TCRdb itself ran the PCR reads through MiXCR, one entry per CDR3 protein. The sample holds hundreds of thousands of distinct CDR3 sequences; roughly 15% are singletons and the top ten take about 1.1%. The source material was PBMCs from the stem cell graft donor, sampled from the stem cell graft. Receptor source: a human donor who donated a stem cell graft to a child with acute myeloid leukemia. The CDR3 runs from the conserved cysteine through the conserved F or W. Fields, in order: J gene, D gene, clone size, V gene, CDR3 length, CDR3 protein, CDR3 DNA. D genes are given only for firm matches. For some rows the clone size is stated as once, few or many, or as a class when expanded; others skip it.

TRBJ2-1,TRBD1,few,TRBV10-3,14,CAILPGTGYNEQFF,TGTGCCATCCTGCCCGGGACAGGGTACAATGAGCAGTTCTTC
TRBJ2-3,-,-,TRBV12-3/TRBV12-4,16,CASSSEKVWGTDTQYF,TGTGCCAGCAGCTCGGAGAAGGTATGGGGCACAGATACGCAGTATTTT
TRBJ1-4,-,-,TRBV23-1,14,CASTYGTENEKLFF,TGCGCCAGCACCTACGGGACTGAGAATGAAAAACTGTTTTTT
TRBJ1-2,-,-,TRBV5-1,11,CASSADTGYTF,TGCGCCAGCAGCGCCGACACGGGCTACACCTTC
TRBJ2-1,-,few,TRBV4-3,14,CASSHVGPYNEQFF,TGCGCCAGCAGCCACGTCGGACCCTACAATGAGCAGTTCTTC
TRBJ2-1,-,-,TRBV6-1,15,CASSEGASGNNEQFF,TGTGCCAGCAGTGAAGGGGCCTCCGGGAACAATGAGCAGTTCTTC
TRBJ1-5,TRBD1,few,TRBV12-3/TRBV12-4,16,CASSDRQGAYNQPQHF,TGTGCCAGCAGCGATCGACAGGGGGCATACAATCAGCCCCAGCATTTT
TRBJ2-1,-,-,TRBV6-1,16,CASSTLIGTPYNEQFF,TGTGCCAGCAGCACTCTTATCGGGACCCCGTACAATGAGCAGTTCTTC
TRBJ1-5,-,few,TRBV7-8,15,CASSFNSGLNQPQHF,TGTGCCAGCAGCTTTAACAGTGGCCTGAATCAGCCCCAGCATTTT
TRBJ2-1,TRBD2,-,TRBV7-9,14,CASSRGGPGDEQFF,TGTGCCAGCAGCCGGGGGGGCCCGGGTGATGAGCAGTTCTTC
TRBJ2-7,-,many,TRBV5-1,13,CASSWDTTYEQYF,TGCGCCAGCAGTTGGGACACCACCTACGAGCAGTACTTC
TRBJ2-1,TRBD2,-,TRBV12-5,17,CASGQPQRGGSYNEQFF,TGTGCTAGTGGTCAACCCCAAAGGGGAGGGAGTTACAATGAGCAGTTCTTC
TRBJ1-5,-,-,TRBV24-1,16,CATSGGTGLSNQPQHF,TGTGCCACCAGTGGAGGGACGGGATTGAGCAATCAGCCCCAGCATTTT
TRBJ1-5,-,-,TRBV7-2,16,CASSLRPRSYNQPQHF,TGTGCCAGCAGCTTAAGACCGAGAAGCTACAATCAGCCCCAGCATTTT
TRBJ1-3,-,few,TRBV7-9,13,CASSLIVGNTIYF,TGTGCCAGCAGCTTAATAGTGGGAAACACCATATATTTT
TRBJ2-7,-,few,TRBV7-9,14,CASSLAGRPYEQYF,TGTGCCAGCAGCTTAGCTGGCAGACCCTACGAGCAGTACTTC
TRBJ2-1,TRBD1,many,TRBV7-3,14,CASSLEDRDAEQFF,TGTGCCAGCAGCTTAGAAGACAGGGATGCTGAGCAGTTCTTC
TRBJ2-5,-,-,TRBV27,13,CASSYGISGAQYF,TGTGCCAGCAGTTACGGGATCTCAGGGGCCCAGTACTTC
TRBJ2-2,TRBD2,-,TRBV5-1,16,CASSWGTSQNTGELFF,TGCGCCAGCAGCTGGGGGACTAGCCAGAACACCGGGGAGCTGTTTTTT
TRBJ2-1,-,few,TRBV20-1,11,CSARRQNEQFF,TGCAGTGCTAGAAGACAGAATGAGCAGTTCTTC
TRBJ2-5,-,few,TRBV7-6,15,CASSLREVNQETQYF,TGTGCCAGCAGCTTAAGGGAGGTTAACCAAGAGACCCAGTACTTC
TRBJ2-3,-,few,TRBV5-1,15,CASSFERGATDTQYF,TGCGCCAGCAGCTTTGAAAGGGGGGCCACAGATACGCAGTATTTT
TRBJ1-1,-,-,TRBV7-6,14,CASSPQGGITEAFF,TGTGCCAGCAGCCCTCAAGGGGGAATCACTGAAGCTTTCTTT
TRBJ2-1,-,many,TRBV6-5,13,CASSYLGANEQFF,TGTGCCAGCAGTTACCTAGGGGCCAATGAGCAGTTCTTC
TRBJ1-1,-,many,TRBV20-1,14,CSAGVRTANTEAFF,TGCAGTGCCGGAGTTAGGACAGCGAACACTGAAGCTTTCTTT
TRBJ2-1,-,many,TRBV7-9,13,CASSSPIRNEQFF,TGTGCCAGCAGCTCCCCCATCCGAAATGAGCAGTTCTTC
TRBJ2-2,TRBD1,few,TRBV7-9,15,CASRTSTGDTGELFF,TGTGCCAGCAGGACCAGTACAGGGGACACCGGGGAGCTGTTTTTT
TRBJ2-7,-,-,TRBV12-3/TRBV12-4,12,CASTRPTDEQYF,TGTGCCAGCACCCGACCAACCGACGAGCAGTACTTC
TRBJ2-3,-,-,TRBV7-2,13,CASSIGPMVTQYF,TGTGCCAGCAGCATAGGCCCCATGGTTACGCAGTATTTT
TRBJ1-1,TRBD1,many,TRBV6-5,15,CASSYMGQGGTEAFF,TGTGCCAGCAGTTACATGGGACAGGGAGGCACTGAAGCTTTCTTT
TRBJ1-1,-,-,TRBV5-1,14,CASSFSTTNTEAFF,TGCGCCAGCAGCTTCTCGACAACGAACACTGAAGCTTTCTTT
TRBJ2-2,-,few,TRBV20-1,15,CSARDSEGNTGELFF,TGCAGTGCTAGAGATAGCGAGGGAAACACCGGGGAGCTGTTTTTT
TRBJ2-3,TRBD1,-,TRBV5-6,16,CASSRIPGQGTDTQYF,TGTGCCAGCAGCCGCATTCCGGGACAGGGTACAGATACGCAGTATTTT
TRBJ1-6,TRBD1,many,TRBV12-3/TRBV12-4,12,CASSLGTGALHF,TGTGCCAGCAGTTTGGGGACAGGAGCCCTCCACTTT
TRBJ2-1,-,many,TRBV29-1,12,CSAEAGSEEQFF,TGCAGCGCCGAGGCCGGGTCGGAGGAGCAGTTCTTC
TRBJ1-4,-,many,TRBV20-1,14,CSVLDTRYNEKLFF,TGCAGTGTTTTGGACACCCGCTATAATGAAAAACTGTTTTTT
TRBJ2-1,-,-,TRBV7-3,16,CASSSEPLVTVTNEFF,TGTGCCAGCAGCTCAGAGCCGCTAGTGACGGTTACAAACGAGTTCTTC
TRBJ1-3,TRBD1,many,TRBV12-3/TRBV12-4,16,CASSLIQGSSGNTIYF,TGTGCCAGCAGTCTCATACAGGGGAGCTCTGGAAACACCATATATTTT
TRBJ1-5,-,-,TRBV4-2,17,CASSRAGGTPPNQPQHF,TGTGCCAGCAGCCGAGCAGGCGGTACCCCACCAAATCAGCCCCAGCATTTT
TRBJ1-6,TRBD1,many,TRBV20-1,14,CSARVGTGDSPLHF,TGCAGTGCTAGAGTCGGGACAGGGGACTCACCCCTCCACTTT
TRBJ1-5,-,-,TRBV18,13,CASSPGGARAQHF,TGTGCCAGCTCACCAGGGGGGGCTAGGGCCCAGCATTTT
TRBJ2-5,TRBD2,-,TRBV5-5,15,CASSLTSGATETQYF,TGTGCCAGCAGTCTGACTAGCGGGGCGACAGAGACCCAGTACTTC
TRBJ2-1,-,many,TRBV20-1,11,CSAPKRYEQFF,TGCAGTGCTCCTAAGAGGTATGAGCAGTTCTTC